This T cell receptor (beta chain) originates from a study of cytomegalovirus exposure and HLA in healthy donors. The PCR ran on 60 Vbeta and 13 Jbeta primers. TCRdb keeps only in-frame clones here, not all; method: immunoSEQ multiplex PCR. The sample yields 180,000 or so clones, roughly 74% seen once. This CDR3 region has 13 residues. CDR1 and CDR2 (germline): MNHEY, SMNVEV (reference sequence). The clonotype comes from a female donor in good health and CMV-seronegative. The sample comprised PBMCs. V is TRBV27 and J is TRBJ2-5, with D possibly TRBD1 on 5 matching bases. The J call could be wrong; TRBJ2-7 is a better fit for the DNA end. The CDR3 DNA follows: TGTGCCAGCAGTTTAAGGGGTTCCTACGAGCAGTACTTC. Protein product: CASSLRGSYEQYF.